This TCR beta chain came from a study of T-cell reconstitution after alpha-beta-depleted transplantation in children. This clonotype was seen only a few times. TCRbeta library preparation incorporated unique molecular identifiers. Each CDR3 protein gets one entry after TCRdb re-called the PCR reads with MiXCR. The sample holds about 540,000 distinct CDR3 sequences, 15% to 20% seen once. Germline lookup yields CDR1 SQVTM and CDR2 ANQGSEA. The CDR3 spans 14 residues. Trimming pared 1 base from V and 5 bases from J, leaving 14 bases between. The sample consisted of PBMCs from the stem cell graft donor, taken from the stem cell graft. The source of this sequence is a human donor who donated a stem cell graft to a child with acute lymphoblastic leukemia. This sequence joins TRBV29-1 and TRBJ1-1; possibly TRBD1 for D (5 bases). The CDR3 bases are TGCAGCGTTGAAGGGGGTGGGGGGTGGACTGAAGCTTTCTTT. Its translation: CSVEGGGGWTEAFF.